The 4 T cell receptor beta chains below were found in one sample sequenced in a study of graft-versus-host responses after intestinal transplantation. Assay used: immunoSEQ multiplex PCR; TCRdb lists only in-frame clones, some missing. The sample comprises just under 20,000 clones, 65% to 85% of which are singletons, and approximately 7.9% rests with the top ten. Graft material was processed, releasing intraepithelial and lamina propria lymphocytes. The sample consisted of ileum tissue, taken roughly three weeks after intestinal transplant. Source of these receptors: a human patient who received an intestinal transplant, so some T cells may come from the graft donor.

The chain is built from TRBV28 and TRBJ2-6; 11 nucleotides line up with TRBD2. Trimming at V came to 7 bases and at J to 0 bases, leaving 11 bases not matched to a gene. The CDR3 covers 19 residues. Germline CDR1 MDHEN, CDR2 SYDVKM. CDR3 region: CASTESGTSGLSGANVLTF. In DNA form, the CDR3 reads TGTGCCAGCACCGAATCCGGGACTAGCGGCCTCTCTGGGGCCAACGTCCTGACTTTC.

This chain links TRBV28 with TRBJ1-4; no firm D call. CDR3 size: 14 residues. Germline loops: CDR1 MDHEN, CDR2 SYDVKM. Trimming removed 5 bases at V and 0 bases at J, with 7 bases between. The CDR3 DNA follows: TGTGCCAGCAGTCTTCCGTCAACTAATGAAAAACTGTTTTTT. Its translation: CASSLPSTNEKLFF.

The chain is built from TRBV27 and TRBJ1-4; D is perhaps TRBD1 (5 bases). The germline V and J ends were trimmed by 2 bases and 8 bases, with 15 bases remaining between them. Germline V gene sequence: CDR1 MNHEY, CDR2 SMNVEV (reference sequence). The CDR3 loop spans 15 amino acids. CDR3 region: CASSLVGGEYEKLFF. The CDR3 DNA follows: TGTGCCAGCAGTTTAGTCGGAGGGGAATACGAAAAACTGTTTTTT.

The chain uses TRBV29-1 and TRBJ1-2; 9 bases are shared with TRBD1. The V segment lost 1 base and the J segment 3 bases; nucleotides outside the gene matches: 3. CDR1 and CDR2 (germline): SQVTM, ANQGSEA. This CDR3 region has 14 residues. CDR3 loop: CSVEGWDRDYGYTF. DNA for the CDR3: TGCAGCGTTGAAGGCTGGGACAGGGACTATGGCTACACCTTC.